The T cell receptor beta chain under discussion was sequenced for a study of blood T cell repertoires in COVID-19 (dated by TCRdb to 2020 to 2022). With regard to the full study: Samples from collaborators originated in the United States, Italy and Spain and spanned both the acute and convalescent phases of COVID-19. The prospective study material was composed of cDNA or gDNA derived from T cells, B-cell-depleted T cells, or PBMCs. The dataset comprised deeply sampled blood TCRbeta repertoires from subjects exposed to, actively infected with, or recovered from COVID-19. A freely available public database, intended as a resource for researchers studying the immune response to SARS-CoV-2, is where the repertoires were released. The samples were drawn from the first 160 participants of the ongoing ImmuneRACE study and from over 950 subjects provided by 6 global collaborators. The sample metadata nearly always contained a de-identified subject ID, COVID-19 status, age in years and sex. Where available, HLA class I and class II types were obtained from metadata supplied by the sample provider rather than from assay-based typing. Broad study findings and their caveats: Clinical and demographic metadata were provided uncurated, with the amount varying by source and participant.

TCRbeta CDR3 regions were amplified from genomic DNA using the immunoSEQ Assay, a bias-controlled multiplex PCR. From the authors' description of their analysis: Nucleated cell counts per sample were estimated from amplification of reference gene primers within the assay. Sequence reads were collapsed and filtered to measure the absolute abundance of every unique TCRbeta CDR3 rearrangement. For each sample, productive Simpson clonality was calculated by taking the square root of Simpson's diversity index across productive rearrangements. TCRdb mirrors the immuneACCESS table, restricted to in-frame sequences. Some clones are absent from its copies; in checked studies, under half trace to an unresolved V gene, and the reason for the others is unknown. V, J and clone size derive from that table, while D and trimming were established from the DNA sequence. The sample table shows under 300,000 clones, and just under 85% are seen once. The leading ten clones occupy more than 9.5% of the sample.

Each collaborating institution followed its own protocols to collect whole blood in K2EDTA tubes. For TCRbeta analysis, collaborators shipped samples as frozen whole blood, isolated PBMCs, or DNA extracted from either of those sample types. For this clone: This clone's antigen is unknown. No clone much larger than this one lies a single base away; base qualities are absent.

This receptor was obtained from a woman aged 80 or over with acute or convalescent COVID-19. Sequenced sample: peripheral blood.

CDR3 reads: CASRDSSWNTEAFF. The DNA sequence is as follows: TGTGCCAGCCGGGACAGCTCTTGGAACACTGAAGCTTTCTTT. The V gene is TRBV2 and the J gene is TRBJ1-1, with 7 central nucleotides matching TRBD1. Sequences SNHLY (CDR1) and FYNNEI (CDR2) are obtained from the germline V gene. From V the trimming removes 8 bases and from J it removes 1 base, while the gene matches leave 7 bases of the junction unaccounted for. Including cysteine and phenylalanine, the CDR3 has 14 amino acids. Only the CDR3 portion is preserved as DNA: 42 bases, with reading frame beginning at the first base.